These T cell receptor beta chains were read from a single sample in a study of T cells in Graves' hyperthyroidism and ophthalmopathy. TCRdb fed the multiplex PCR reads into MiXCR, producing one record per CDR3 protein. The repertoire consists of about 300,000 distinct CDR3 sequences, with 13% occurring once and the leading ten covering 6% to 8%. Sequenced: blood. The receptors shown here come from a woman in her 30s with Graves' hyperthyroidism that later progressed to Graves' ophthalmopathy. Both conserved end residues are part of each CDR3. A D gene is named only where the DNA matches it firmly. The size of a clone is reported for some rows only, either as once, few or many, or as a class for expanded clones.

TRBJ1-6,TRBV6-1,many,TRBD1,CASRSAGTGNSPLHF,TGTGCCAGCAGATCCGCCGGGACAGGGAATTCACCCCTCCACTTT
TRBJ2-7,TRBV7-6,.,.,CASSLAGFREQYF,TGTGCCAGCAGCTTAGCGGGATTTCGCGAGCAGTACTTC
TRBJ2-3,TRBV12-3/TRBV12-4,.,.,CASSLNWDTQYF,TGTGCCAGCAGTTTAAATTGGGATACGCAGTATTTT
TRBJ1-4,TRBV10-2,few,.,CASSDGDLNEKLFF,TGCGCCAGCAGTGATGGGGACCTAAATGAAAAACTGTTTTTT
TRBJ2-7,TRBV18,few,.,CASSPAGSFEQYF,TGTGCCAGCTCACCCGCCGGCTCGTTTGAGCAGTACTTC
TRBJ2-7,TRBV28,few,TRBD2,CASSSTSGNYEQYF,TGTGCCAGCAGTTCTACTAGCGGGAATTACGAGCAGTACTTC
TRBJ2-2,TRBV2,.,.,CASRKGKGLGGELFF,TGTGCCAGCAGAAAAGGAAAAGGCTTAGGCGGGGAGCTGTTTTTT
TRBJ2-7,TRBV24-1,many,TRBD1,CATSDPGQGYEQYF,TGTGCCACCAGTGATCCGGGACAGGGATACGAGCAGTACTTC
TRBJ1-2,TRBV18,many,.,CASSPPKAGPTNYGYTF,TGTGCCAGCTCACCACCGAAGGCAGGACCAACTAACTATGGCTACACCTTC
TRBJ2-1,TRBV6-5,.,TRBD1,CASSLGTGAYTEQFF,TGTGCCAGCAGTTTAGGGACAGGGGCCTACACTGAGCAGTTCTTC
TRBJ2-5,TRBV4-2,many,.,CASSQESGSGETQYF,TGTGCCAGCAGCCAAGAGTCCGGGAGTGGGGAGACCCAGTACTTC
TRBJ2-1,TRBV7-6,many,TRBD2,CASSTVAGNNEQFF,TGTGCCAGCAGCACCGTAGCGGGCAACAATGAGCAGTTCTTC
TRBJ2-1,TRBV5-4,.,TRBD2,CASSSPWGLAGGEQFF,TGTGCCAGCAGCTCACCCTGGGGACTAGCGGGAGGTGAGCAGTTCTTC
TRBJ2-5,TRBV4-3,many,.,CASSLLGDGETQYF,TGCGCCAGCAGCCTCCTAGGGGACGGAGAGACCCAGTACTTC
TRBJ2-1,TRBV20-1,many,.,CSARLRLHEQFF,TGCAGTGCTAGGCTGCGGCTCCATGAGCAGTTCTTC
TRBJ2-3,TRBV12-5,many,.,CASGLVPPRLAKSTDTQYF,TGTGCTAGTGGTTTGGTACCCCCCCGGCTAGCGAAAAGCACAGATACGCAGTATTTT
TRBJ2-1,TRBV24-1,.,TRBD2,CATSDFGVGGRAWFF,TGTGCCACCAGTGATTTTGGGGTCGGCGGGAGGGCTTGGTTCTTC